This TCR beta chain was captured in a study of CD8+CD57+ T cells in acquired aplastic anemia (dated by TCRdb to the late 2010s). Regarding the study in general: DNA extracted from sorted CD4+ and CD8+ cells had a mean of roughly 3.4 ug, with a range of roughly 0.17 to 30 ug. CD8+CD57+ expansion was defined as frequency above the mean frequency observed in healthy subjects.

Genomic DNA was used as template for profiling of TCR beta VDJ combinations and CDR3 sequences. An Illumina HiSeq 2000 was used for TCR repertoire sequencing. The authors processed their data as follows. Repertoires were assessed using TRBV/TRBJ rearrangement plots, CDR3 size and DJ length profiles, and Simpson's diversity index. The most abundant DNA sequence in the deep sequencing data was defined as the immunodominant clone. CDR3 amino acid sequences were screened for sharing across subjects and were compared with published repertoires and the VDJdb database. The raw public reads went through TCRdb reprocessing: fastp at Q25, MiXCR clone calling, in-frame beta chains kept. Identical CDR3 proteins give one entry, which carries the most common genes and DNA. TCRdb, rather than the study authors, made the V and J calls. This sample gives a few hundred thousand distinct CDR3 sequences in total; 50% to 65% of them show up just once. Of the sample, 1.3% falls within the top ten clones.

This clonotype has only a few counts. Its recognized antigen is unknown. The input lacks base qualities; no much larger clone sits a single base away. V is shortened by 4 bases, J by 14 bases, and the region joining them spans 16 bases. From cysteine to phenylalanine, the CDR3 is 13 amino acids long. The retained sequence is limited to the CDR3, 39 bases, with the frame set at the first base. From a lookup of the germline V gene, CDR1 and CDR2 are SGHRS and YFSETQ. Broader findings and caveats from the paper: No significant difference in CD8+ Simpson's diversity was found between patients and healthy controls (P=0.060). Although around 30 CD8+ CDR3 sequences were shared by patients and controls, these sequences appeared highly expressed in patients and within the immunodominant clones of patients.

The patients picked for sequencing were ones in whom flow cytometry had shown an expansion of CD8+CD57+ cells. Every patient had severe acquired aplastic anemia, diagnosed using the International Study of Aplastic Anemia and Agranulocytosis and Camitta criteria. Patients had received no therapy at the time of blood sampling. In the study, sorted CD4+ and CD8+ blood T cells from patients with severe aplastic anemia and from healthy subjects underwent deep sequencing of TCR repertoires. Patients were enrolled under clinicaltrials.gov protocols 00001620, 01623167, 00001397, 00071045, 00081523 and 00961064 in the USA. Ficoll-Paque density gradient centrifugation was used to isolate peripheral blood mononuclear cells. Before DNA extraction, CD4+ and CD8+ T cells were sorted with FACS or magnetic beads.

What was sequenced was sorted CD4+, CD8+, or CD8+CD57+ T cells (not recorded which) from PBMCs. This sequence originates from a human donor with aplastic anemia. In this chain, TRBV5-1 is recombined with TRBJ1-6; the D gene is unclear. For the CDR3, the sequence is CASSPPDSESLHF. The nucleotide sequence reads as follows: TGCGCCAGCAGCCCACCAGATAGCGAATCCCTCCACTTT.